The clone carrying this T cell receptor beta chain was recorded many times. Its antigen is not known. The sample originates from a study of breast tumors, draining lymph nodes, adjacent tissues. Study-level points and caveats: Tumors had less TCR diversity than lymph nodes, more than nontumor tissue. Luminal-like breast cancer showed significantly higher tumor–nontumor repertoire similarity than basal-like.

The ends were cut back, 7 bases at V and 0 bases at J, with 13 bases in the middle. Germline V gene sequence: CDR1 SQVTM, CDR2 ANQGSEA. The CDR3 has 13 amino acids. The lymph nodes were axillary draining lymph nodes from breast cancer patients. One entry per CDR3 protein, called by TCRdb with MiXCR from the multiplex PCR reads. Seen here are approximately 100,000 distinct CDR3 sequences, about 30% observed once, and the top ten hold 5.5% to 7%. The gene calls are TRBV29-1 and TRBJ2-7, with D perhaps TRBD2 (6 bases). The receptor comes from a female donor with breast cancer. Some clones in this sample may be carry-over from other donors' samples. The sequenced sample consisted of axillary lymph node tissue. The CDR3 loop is CSALGDSSYEQYF. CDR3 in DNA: TGCAGCGCGCTCGGGGACTCCTCCTACGAGCAGTACTTC.